This T cell receptor (beta chain) was documented in a study of shared clonotypes between healthy human individuals (dated by TCRdb to the early 2020s). In the study overall: A couple of women and a few men aged 18 to 49 years were included in the cohort. To estimate repertoire size and how much clonotype sharing occurs between individuals, the study deeply sequenced the blood TCR repertoires of several healthy adults. Libraries were prepared and TCR repertoires were sequenced by different laboratories using diverse techniques, in order to increase sequencing depth and limit assay-specific biases. For each donor, CD4 naive and CD4 memory were each run on three plates, CD8 naive on two plates, and CD8 memory on one plate. Between about 0.85 and 9.5 billion PBMCs per donor were obtained by leukapheresis. What the authors observed across the whole study: Sharing across four donors was observed for approximately 5% of naive CD4, around 3.5% of naive CD8, 2% to 2.5% of memory CD4, and about 0.4% of memory CD8 clonotypes. Because the study included a small number of donors, the genetic and exposure-history diversity represented was limited. Higher generation probabilities were observed for clonotypes shared by all four sorted-subset donors than for non-shared clonotypes. Sampling was limited to blood, and TCR repertoires in tissue likely differ from TCR repertoires in blood. Incomplete sequencing was indicated by rarefaction of sorted-subset datasets, despite the large sequencing depth. Based on pairwise subsampling, the degree of clonotype sharing among donors was expected to be affected by sequencing depth. Estimated clonotype richness was generally larger for naive than for memory subsets.

CDR1 and CDR2 are read off the germline V gene as SGHTA and FQGNSA. Inclusive of the bounding cysteine and phenylalanine, the CDR3 is 15 residues long. Only the CDR3 DNA stays, 45 bases, in frame from base 1. The germline V end is reduced by 5 bases and the J end by 4 bases; junction bases left unmatched: 10. The donors were healthy, HIV-negative adults with no recently reported acute infections or vaccinations. Only Caucasian adults living in Nashville, Tennessee, USA were represented among the donors. CD4+ T cells were enriched through magnetic negative selection, after which naive cells were positively selected on CD45RA and the remaining negative fraction served as the memory subset. Blood was collected by leukapheresis, and PBMCs were isolated by Ficoll-Histopaque density gradient centrifugation and then cryopreserved in liquid nitrogen vapor phase. Purity and quantity of every magnetically sorted T cell population were checked by analytical flow cytometry. From each sorted fraction, genomic DNA was isolated and quantified by UV absorbance on a Nanodrop 2000c.

Using the deep immunoSEQ assay, TCR CDR3 regions were amplified from genomic DNA by multiplex PCR. Genomic DNA extracted from each cell subset was distributed evenly over all wells of several immunoSEQ 96-well plates, and each plate served as one replicate. Each replicate PCR for sorted subsets received around 0.2 ug genomic DNA, equal to roughly 30,000 T cell genomes. Purified libraries were quantified with a Qubit 3.0 fluorometer, sized on a Bioanalyzer 2100, and re-quantified with the KAPA Library Quantification kit. Every immunoSEQ 96-well plate was sequenced on a dedicated single-read 150-cycle Illumina NextSeq 550 flow cell. The paper's processing steps were these. Because only junctional sequences without quality scores were contained in the immunoSEQ output, filtering matching that applied to full-length reads could not be performed. To assign V/J genes and CDR3, sequences were annotated using PyIR, a Python wrapper for IgBLAST v1.9, with IMGT germline references. Reads were filtered out if the reads had weak V/J assignments (E-value above 1e-6), no CDR3, stop codons, out-of-frame junctions, or ambiguous translated residues. A V3J clonotype was defined by an identical inferred V gene, J gene, and CDR3 amino acid sequence. Percentage overlap between repertoires was computed as shared unique clonotypes divided by the size of the smaller repertoire. Repertoire richness was assessed with RTK rarefaction, the Chao1 estimator, and Recon v2.1 estimates of unobserved clonotypes. Generation probabilities were computed with OLGA for all TCRbeta clonotypes obtained by the gDNA method from several donors. Not all clones reach the TCRdb copy of this immuneACCESS table, which keeps in-frame sequences only. Checked studies attribute under half of the gap to unresolved V genes and leave the rest unexplained. The V and J calls and the clone size are those of that table, but D and trimming were determined from the DNA. This sample is represented by 2.3 million or so clones; approximately 95% of them were singletons. The ten most abundant clones make up 0.39% of the sample.

For this clone: Its antigen target is currently unknown. No much larger clone is present one base from it, and per-base qualities are unavailable.

The sequence derives from a man younger than 30 in good health. Some clones in this sample may be carry-over from other donors' samples. What was sequenced was naive CD4+ T cells from PBMCs. The sample's cell subset or site label, decoded: CD45RA+ positively selected. The rearranged chain carries TRBV7-2 and TRBJ1-2; the junction holds 7 bases that match TRBD1. CDR3 sequence: CASSTNRDSLYGYTF. DNA sequence: TGTGCCAGCAGCACCAACCGGGACAGTCTCTATGGCTACACCTTC.